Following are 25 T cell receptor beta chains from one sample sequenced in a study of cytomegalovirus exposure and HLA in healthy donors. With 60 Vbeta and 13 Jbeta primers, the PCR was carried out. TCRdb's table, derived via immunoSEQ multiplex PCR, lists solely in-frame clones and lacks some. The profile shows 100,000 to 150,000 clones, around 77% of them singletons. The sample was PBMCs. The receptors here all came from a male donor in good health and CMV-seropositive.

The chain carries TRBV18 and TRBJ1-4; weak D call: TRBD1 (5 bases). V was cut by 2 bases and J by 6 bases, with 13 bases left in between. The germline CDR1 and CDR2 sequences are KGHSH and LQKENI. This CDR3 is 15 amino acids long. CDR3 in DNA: TGTGCCAGCTCACCAAGATCAGGGTCGGATGAAAAACTGTTTTTT. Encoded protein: CASSPRSGSDEKLFF.

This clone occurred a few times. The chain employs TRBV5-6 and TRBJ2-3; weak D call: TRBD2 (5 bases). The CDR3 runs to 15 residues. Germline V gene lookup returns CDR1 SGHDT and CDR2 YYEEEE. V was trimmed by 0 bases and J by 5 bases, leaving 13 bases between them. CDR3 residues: CASSLGGAGQDTQYF. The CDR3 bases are TGTGCCAGCAGCTTGGGAGGCGCGGGCCAAGATACGCAGTATTTT.

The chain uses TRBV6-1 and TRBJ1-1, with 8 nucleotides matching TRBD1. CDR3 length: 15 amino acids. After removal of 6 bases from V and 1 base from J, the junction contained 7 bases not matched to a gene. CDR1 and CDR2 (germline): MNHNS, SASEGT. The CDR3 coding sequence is TGTGCCAGCAGAGAGCCCGGGACAGGGAACACTGAAGCTTTCTTT. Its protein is CASREPGTGNTEAFF.

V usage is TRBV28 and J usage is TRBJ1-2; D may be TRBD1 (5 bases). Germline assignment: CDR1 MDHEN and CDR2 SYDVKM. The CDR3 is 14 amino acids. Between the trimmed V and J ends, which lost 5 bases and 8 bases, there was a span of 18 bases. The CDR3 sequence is CASSLTPGGVGYTF. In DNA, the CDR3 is TGTGCCAGCAGTCTGACCCCGGGGGGGGTAGGCTACACCTTC.

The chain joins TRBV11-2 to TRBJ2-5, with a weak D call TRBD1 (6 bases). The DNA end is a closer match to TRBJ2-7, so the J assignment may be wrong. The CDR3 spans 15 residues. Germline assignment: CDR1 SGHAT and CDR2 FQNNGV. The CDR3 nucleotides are TGTGCCAGCAGCGACGGGACACTTCACTCCTACGAGCAGTACTTC. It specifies CASSDGTLHSYEQYF.

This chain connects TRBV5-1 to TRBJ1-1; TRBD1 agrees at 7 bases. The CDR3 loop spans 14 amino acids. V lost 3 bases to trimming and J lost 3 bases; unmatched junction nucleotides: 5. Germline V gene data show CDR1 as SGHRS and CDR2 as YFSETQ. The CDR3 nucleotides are TGCGCCAGCAGCTCGACAGGGCGGGACACTGAAGCTTTCTTT. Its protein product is CASSSTGRDTEAFF.

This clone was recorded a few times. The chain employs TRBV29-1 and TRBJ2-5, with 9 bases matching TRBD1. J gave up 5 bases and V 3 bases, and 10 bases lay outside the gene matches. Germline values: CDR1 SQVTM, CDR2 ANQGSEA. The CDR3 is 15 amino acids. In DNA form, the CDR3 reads TGCAGCGTTGACGACCTTGGACAGGGGTATGAGACCCAGTACTTC. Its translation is CSVDDLGQGYETQYF.

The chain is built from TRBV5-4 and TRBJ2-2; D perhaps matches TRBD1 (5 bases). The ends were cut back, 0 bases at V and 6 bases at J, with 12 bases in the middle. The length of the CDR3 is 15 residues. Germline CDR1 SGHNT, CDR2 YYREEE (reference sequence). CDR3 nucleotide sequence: TGTGCCAGCAGCTTGGAACAGGCGAGACCCGGGGAGCTGTTTTTT. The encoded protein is CASSLEQARPGELFF.

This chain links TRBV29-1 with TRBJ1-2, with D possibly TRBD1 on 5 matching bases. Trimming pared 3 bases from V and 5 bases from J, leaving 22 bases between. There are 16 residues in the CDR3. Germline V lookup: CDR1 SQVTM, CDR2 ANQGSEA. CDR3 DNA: TGCAGCGTTGAGGGGGACTCGTCCGGGGCCCTATATGGCTACACCTTC. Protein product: CSVEGDSSGALYGYTF.

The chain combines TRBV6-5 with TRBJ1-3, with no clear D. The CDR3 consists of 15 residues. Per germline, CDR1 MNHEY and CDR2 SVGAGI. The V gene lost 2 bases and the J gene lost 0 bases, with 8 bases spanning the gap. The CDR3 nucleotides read TGTGCCAGCAGTTACAACGGACTCTCTGGAAACACCATATATTTT. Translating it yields CASSYNGLSGNTIYF.

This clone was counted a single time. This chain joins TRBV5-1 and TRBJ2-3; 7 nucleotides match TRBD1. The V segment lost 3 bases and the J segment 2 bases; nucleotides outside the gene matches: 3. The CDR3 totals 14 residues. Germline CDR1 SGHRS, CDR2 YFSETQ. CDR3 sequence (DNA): TGCGCCAGCAGCTGGGACAGAAACACAGATACGCAGTATTTT. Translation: CASSWDRNTDTQYF.

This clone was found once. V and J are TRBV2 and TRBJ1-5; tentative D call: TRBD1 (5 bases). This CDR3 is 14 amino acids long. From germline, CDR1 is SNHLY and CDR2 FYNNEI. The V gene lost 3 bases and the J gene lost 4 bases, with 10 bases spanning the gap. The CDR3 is CASSDTTVNQPQHF. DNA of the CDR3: TGTGCCAGCAGTGACACGACAGTAAATCAGCCCCAGCATTTT.

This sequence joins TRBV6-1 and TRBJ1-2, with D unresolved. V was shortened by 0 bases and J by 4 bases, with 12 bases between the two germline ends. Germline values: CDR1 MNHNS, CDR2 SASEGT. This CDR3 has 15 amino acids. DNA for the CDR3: TGTGCCAGCAGTGAAGCGCTGAGGTTCGTCTATGGCTACACCTTC. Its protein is CASSEALRFVYGYTF.

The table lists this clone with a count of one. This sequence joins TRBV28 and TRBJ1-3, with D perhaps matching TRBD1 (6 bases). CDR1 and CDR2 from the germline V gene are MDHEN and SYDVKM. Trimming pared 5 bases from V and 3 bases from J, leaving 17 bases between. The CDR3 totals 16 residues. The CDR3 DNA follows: TGTGCCAGCAGTCTCCCAGGGGTTGTGGTTGGAAACACCATATATTTT. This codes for CASSLPGVVVGNTIYF.

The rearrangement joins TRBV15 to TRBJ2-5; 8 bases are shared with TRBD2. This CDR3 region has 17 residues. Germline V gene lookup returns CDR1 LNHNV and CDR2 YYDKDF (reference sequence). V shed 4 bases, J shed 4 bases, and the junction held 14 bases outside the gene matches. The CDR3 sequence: CATSNPSASGLGETQYF. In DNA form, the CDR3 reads TGTGCCACCAGCAACCCGTCGGCTAGCGGGTTGGGAGAGACCCAGTACTTC.

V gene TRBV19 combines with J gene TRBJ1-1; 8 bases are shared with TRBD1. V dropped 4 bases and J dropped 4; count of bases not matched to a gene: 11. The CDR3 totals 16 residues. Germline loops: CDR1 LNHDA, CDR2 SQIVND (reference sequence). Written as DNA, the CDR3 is TGTGCCAGTAGTACCCGGACAGGGATCGGCGGCACTGAAGCTTTCTTT. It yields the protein CASSTRTGIGGTEAFF.

DNA of the CDR3: TGTGCCAGCAGTGACGCGGGGCTTCCTTCGAACACCGGGGAGCTGTTTTTT. Encoded protein: CASSDAGLPSNTGELFF. The V and J genes are TRBV2 and TRBJ2-2; TRBD2 might be the D (6 bases). CDR1 is SNHLY, CDR2 FYNNEI, per germline. The CDR3 has 17 amino acids. Trimming cost V 3 bases and J 0 bases, with 14 bases left between them.

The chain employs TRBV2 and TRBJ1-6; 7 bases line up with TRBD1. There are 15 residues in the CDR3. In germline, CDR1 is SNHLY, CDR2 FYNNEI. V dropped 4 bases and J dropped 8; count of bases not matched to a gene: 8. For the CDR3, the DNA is TGTGCCAGCAGTGTCATGGGACAGCAGGATTCACCCCTCCACTTT. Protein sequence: CASSVMGQQDSPLHF.

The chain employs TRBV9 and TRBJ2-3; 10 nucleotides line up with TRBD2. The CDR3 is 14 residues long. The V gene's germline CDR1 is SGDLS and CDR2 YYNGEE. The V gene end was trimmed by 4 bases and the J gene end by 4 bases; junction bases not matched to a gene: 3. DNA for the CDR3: TGTGCCAGCAGCCCTAGCGGGAGCCCAGATACGCAGTATTTT. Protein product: CASSPSGSPDTQYF.

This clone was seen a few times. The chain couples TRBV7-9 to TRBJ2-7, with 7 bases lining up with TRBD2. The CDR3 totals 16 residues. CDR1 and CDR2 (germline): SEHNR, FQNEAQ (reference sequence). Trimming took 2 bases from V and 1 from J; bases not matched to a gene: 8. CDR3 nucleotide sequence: TGTGCCAGCAGCTTAATCGGCGGGAGAAGTTCCTACGAGCAGTACTTC. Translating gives CASSLIGGRSSYEQYF.

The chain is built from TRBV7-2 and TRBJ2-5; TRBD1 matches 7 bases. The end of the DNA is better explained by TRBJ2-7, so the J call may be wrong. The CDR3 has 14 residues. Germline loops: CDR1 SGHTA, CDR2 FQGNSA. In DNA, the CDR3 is TGTGCCAGCAGCTTGGACAGGACCTCCTACGAGCAGTACTTC. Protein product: CASSLDRTSYEQYF.

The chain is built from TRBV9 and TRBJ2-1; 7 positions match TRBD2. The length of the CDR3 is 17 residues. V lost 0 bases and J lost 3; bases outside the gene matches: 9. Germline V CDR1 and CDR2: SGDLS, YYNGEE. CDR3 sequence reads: CASSVAVISGIYNEQFF. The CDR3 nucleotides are TGTGCCAGCAGCGTAGCTGTCATAAGCGGGATCTACAATGAGCAGTTCTTC.

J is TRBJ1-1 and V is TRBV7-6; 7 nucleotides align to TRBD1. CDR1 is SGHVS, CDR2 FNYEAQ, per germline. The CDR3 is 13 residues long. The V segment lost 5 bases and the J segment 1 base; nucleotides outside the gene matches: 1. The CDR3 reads CASSGDRNTEAFF. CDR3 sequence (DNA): TGTGCCAGCAGCGGGGACAGGAACACTGAAGCTTTCTTT.

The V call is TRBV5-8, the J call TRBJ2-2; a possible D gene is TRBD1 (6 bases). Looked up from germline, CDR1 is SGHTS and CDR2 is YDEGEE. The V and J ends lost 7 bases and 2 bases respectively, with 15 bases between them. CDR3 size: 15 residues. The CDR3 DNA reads TGTGCCAGCTGTCCCTACAGGGCTAACACCGGGGAGCTGTTTTTT. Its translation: CASCPYRANTGELFF. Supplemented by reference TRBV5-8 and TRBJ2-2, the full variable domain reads EAGVTQSPTHLIKTRGQQATLRCSPISGHTSVYWYQQALGLGLQFLLWYDEGEERNRGNFPPRFSGRQFPNYSSELNVNALELEDSALYLCASCPYRANTGELFFGEGSRLTVL.

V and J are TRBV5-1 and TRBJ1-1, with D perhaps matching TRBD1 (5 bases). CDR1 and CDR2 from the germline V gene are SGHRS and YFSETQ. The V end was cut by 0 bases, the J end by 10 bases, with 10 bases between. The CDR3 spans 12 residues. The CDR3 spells CASSLAGRLAFF. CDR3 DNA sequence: TGCGCCAGCAGCTTGGCAGGGCGGTTAGCTTTCTTT. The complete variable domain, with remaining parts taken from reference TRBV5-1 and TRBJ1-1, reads KAGVTQTPRYLIKTRGQQVTLSCSPISGHRSVSWYQQTPGQGLQFLFEYFSETQRNKGNFPGRFSGRQFSNSRSEMNVSTLELGDSALYLCASSLAGRLAFFGQGTRLTVV.